The TCR beta chain described here comes from a study of shared clonotypes between healthy human individuals. Study-wide points: An effect of sequencing depth on clonotype sharing among donors was expected.

Using immunoSEQ multiplex PCR, the repertoire was profiled, and TCRdb retains in-frame clones only, with some absent. The sample lists some 680,000 clones; around 73% were seen once. This clone was seen just once. What it binds is not known. The same CDR3 also results from other DNA sequences found in this sample. The V end was cut by 6 bases, the J end by 3 bases, with 2 bases between. The CDR3 is 11 residues long. In germline, CDR1 is KGHSH, CDR2 LQKENI. J is TRBJ2-2 and V is TRBV18; D gene unclear. Material: memory CD4+ T cells sorted from blood. Regarding subset: CD45RA-negative fraction. The receptor's source is a woman aged 25 to 39 in good health. The CDR3 DNA reads as TGTGCCAGCTCTGACACCGGGGAGCTGTTTTTT. It translates to CASSDTGELFF.